What follows are 32 T cell receptor beta chains derived from one specimen sequenced in a study of blood T cell repertoires in COVID-19. The repertoire was sequenced with immunoSEQ multiplex PCR; TCRdb's copy has only in-frame clones and lacks some. The sample yields about 300,000 clones, 85% to 90% seen once. Material: PBMCs or T cells enriched from blood (not recorded which). These receptors originate from a woman aged 18 to 35 with acute COVID-19.

V and J are TRBV7-9 and TRBJ2-3, with TRBD2 matching over 10 bases. The junction had 9 bases not matched to a gene; V was cut back by 3 bases and J by 0 bases. The CDR3 is 18 residues long. The germline gives CDR1 SEHNR, CDR2 FQNEAQ (reference sequence). DNA for the CDR3: TGTGCCAGCAGCTTTTTAGCGGGAGGAACCGCTAGCACAGATACGCAGTATTTT. Translation: CASSFLAGGTASTDTQYF.

This sequence joins TRBV11-1 and TRBJ2-3, with 11 bases identical to TRBD1. Trimming took 5 bases from V and 2 from J; bases not matched to a gene: 6. This CDR3 is built from 16 residues. Germline CDR1 is SGHAT and CDR2 is FQDESV (reference sequence). CDR3 bases: TGTGCCAGCAGCCAAGGACAGGGGGCGCACACAGATACGCAGTATTTT. Amino acid sequence: CASSQGQGAHTDTQYF.

The chain carries TRBV30 and TRBJ2-7; 9 nucleotides match TRBD1. The J segment lost 5 bases and the V segment lost 2 bases, leaving 4 bases of the junction unmatched. The CDR3 sequence is 13 residues long. Germline V CDR1 and CDR2: GTSNPN, SVGIG (reference sequence). The CDR3 reads CAWSTGQGNEQYF. For the CDR3, the DNA is TGTGCCTGGAGTACAGGACAGGGGAACGAGCAGTACTTC.

CDR3 DNA: TGTGCCAGCAGCTTAGAATCGGCAGGAAGAAGGAACACCATATATTTT. This encodes CASSLESAGRRNTIYF. The chain uses TRBV11-3 and TRBJ1-3, with D hard to call. Germline V gene lookup returns CDR1 SGHNT and CDR2 YENEEA. Trimming shortened V by 0 bases and J by 7 bases, and 16 bases separated the two germline ends. There are 16 residues in the CDR3.

The chain employs TRBV19 and TRBJ2-3; D is ambiguous. Germline V lookup: CDR1 LNHDA, CDR2 SQIVND (reference sequence). V was trimmed by 4 bases and J by 1 base, leaving 12 bases between them. The CDR3 sequence is 15 residues long. This chain's CDR3 is CASSSLLSGTDTQYF. The CDR3 region has the DNA TGTGCCAGTAGTAGCCTTCTAAGTGGCACAGATACGCAGTATTTT.

This clone was seen a handful of times. V usage is TRBV2 and J usage is TRBJ1-5, with 8 bases identical to TRBD1. With V trimmed by 5 bases and J by 6 bases, 6 bases remained unmatched. The CDR3 is 14 residues long. Germline V gene data show CDR1 as SNHLY and CDR2 as FYNNEI. The CDR3 sequence is CASSQGALGQPQHF. CDR3 sequence (DNA): TGTGCCAGCAGTCAGGGGGCCTTGGGTCAGCCCCAGCATTTT.

The chain uses TRBV5-1 and TRBJ1-6; 9 positions agree with TRBD1. J gave up 8 bases and V 0 bases, and 0 bases lay outside the gene matches. Per the germline V gene, CDR1 is SGHRS and CDR2 is YFSETQ. CDR3 length equals 14 residues. CDR3 nucleotides: TGCGCCAGCAGCTTGGGGGACAGGGATTCACCCCTCCACTTT. Amino acids: CASSLGDRDSPLHF.

The chain combines TRBV9 with TRBJ1-1; 7 nucleotides align to TRBD1. CDR1 SGDLS and CDR2 YYNGEE come from the germline V gene. The CDR3 contains 17 residues. V lost 3 bases and J lost 8; bases outside the gene matches: 19. The CDR3: CASSALGDSHIHPEAFF. The CDR3 coding sequence is TGTGCCAGCAGCGCGCTTGGGGACAGCCATATCCACCCCGAAGCTTTCTTT.

The chain joins TRBV19 to TRBJ2-5; 7 bases match TRBD1. This CDR3 has 12 residues. Germline assignment: CDR1 LNHDA and CDR2 SQIVND (reference sequence). V lost 6 bases, J lost 5 bases, and 3 bases stayed unmatched. CDR3 DNA sequence: TGTGCCAGTAGCTCCAGGGGGGAGACCCAGTACTTC. Its protein is CASSSRGETQYF.

The chain combines TRBV9 with TRBJ2-3, with D possibly being TRBD1 (5 bases). Trimming took off 0 bases at V and 0 bases at J, with 8 bases between the two ends. Germline V gene data show CDR1 as SGDLS and CDR2 as YYNGEE. The CDR3 length is 15 residues. CDR3 in DNA: TGTGCCAGCAGCGTAGAAGGGGTAAGCACAGATACGCAGTATTTT. It translates to CASSVEGVSTDTQYF.

The chain has TRBV21-1 and TRBJ1-2; whether TRBD1, the table's D call, matches the DNA was not checked. TRBV21-1 is listed as a pseudogene. The CDR3 runs to 18 residues. CDR3 region: CASSKGWDTGISTHGYTF. The CDR3 DNA sequence: TGTGCCAGCAGCAAAGGGTGGGATACAGGGATATCAACCCATGGCTACACCTTC.

The CDR3 sequence is CASSPTGDPFEQYF. The CDR3 DNA follows: TGTGCCAGCTCACCTACAGGGGATCCTTTTGAGCAGTACTTC. The chain has TRBV18 and TRBJ2-7, with 7 bases that match TRBD1. The CDR3 is made up of 14 amino acids. The germline gives CDR1 KGHSH, CDR2 LQKENI. With 3 bases clipped from V and 7 bases from J, the junction kept 9 bases outside the gene matches.

The V gene is TRBV11-3, the J gene TRBJ2-7; 10 nucleotides line up with TRBD2. There are 15 residues in the CDR3. V trimming: 4 bases; J trimming: 2 bases; junction bases outside the gene matches: 5. Germline CDR1 is SGHNT and CDR2 is YENEEA. The CDR3 DNA is TGTGCCAGCAGCTACCAGAGCGGGAGGGCCTACGAGCAGTACTTC. Translated, it gives CASSYQSGRAYEQYF.

The chain combines TRBV11-2 with TRBJ1-2; D unresolved. Trimming removed 6 bases at V and 8 bases at J, with 16 bases between. Germline assignment: CDR1 SGHAT and CDR2 FQNNGV. This CDR3 spans 13 amino acids. The DNA of the CDR3 is TGTGCCAGCAGTTCATCCCCGACACGGGGCTACACCTTC. This encodes CASSSSPTRGYTF.

The rearrangement links TRBV28 to TRBJ2-5; 13 bases map to TRBD2. CDR1 is MDHEN and CDR2 is SYDVKM in the germline V gene. The CDR3 is 19 amino acids. The J segment lost 4 bases and the V segment lost 6 bases, leaving 17 bases of the junction unmatched. The CDR3 DNA reads as TGTGCCAGCAGATCCTCCCCGGGACTAGCGGGGTCCTTAGGAGAGACCCAGTACTTC. Translation: CASRSSPGLAGSLGETQYF.

The chain recombines TRBV9 with TRBJ2-7, with TRBD1 matching over 9 bases. V shed 4 bases and J 0 bases; nucleotides not matched to a gene: 8. The CDR3 spans 16 residues. CDR1 SGDLS and CDR2 YYNGEE come from the germline V gene. The CDR3, as DNA: TGTGCCAGCAGCCCTTATGGGACAGGGACCTCCTACGAGCAGTACTTC. Translation gives CASSPYGTGTSYEQYF.

V is TRBV18 and J is TRBJ2-5; D is unresolved. Trimming shortened V by 1 base and J by 2 bases, and 8 bases separated the two germline ends. From germline, CDR1 is KGHSH and CDR2 LQKENI. The CDR3 extends over 14 amino acids. Written as DNA, the CDR3 is TGTGCCAGCTCACCACGTTCGGTACAAGAGACCCAGTACTTC. Amino acids: CASSPRSVQETQYF.

The chain uses TRBV12-5 and TRBJ2-1; the D gene is possibly TRBD2 (5 bases). Trimming took 5 bases from V and 7 from J, leaving 18 bases between them. The CDR3 is 15 residues long. From germline, CDR1 is LGHNT and CDR2 FRNRAP. In DNA form, the CDR3 reads TGTGCTAGTGGTGGGCCGGGGAGTTGGTCGAATGAGCAGTTCTTC. Amino acids: CASGGPGSWSNEQFF.

The chain uses TRBV25-1 and TRBJ1-5; D ambiguous. CDR1 and CDR2 (germline): MGHDK, SYGVNS. The CDR3 is 14 residues long. Deletions cut 1 base from V and 5 bases from J, with 9 bases between. This chain's CDR3 is CASSESRGYQPQHF. CDR3 nucleotide sequence: TGTGCCAGCAGTGAATCACGGGGTTATCAGCCCCAGCATTTT.

The chain carries TRBV19 and TRBJ2-7, with 7 bases aligning to TRBD1. V lost 8 bases and J lost 2; bases outside the gene matches: 9. Germline CDR1 reads LNHDA; CDR2 reads SQIVND (reference sequence). The CDR3 length is 14 residues. The CDR3: CASGETGPTYEQYF. The CDR3 DNA sequence: TGTGCCAGTGGGGAGACAGGGCCCACCTACGAGCAGTACTTC.

The rearrangement links TRBV19 to TRBJ1-4; 9 positions agree with TRBD1. The CDR3 spans 11 residues. V shed 11 bases, J shed 17 bases, and the junction held 12 bases outside the gene matches. Germline V gene sequence: CDR1 LNHDA, CDR2 SQIVND (reference sequence). The CDR3 nucleotides read TGTGCCGGAGTACAGGGGGCGGGCGGATTTTTT. Encoded protein: CAGVQGAGGFF.

The chain joins TRBV5-1 to TRBJ2-2, with TRBD2 as a possible D gene (6 bases). V dropped 4 bases and J dropped 4 bases, with 14 bases sitting between them. From germline, CDR1 is SGHRS and CDR2 YFSETQ. The CDR3 covers 15 residues. The CDR3 loop is CASSPLNGGTGELFF. In DNA, the CDR3 is TGCGCCAGCAGCCCCTTAAACGGGGGCACCGGGGAGCTGTTTTTT.

The V call is TRBV6-6, the J call TRBJ2-4, with 15 bases that match TRBD2. This CDR3 has 22 amino acids. CDR1 is MNHNY, CDR2 SVGAGI, per germline (reference sequence). V shed 5 bases and J 1 base; nucleotides not matched to a gene: 18. The CDR3 loop reads CASSQIPGLAGGVTGAKNIQYF. DNA of the CDR3: TGTGCCAGCAGTCAAATCCCAGGACTAGCGGGAGGGGTGACCGGGGCCAAAAACATTCAGTACTTC.

This chain connects TRBV28 to TRBJ1-5, with TRBD1 matching 9 bases. The junction had 8 bases not matched to a gene; V was cut back by 5 bases and J by 0 bases. Per germline, CDR1 MDHEN and CDR2 SYDVKM. The CDR3 covers 17 residues. CDR3 DNA sequence: TGTGCCAGCAGTGAGGACAGGGGATCTGATAGCAATCAGCCCCAGCATTTT. It translates to CASSEDRGSDSNQPQHF.

This chain uses TRBV7-2 with TRBJ2-1; 16 nucleotides line up with TRBD2. The CDR3 is 18 residues long. V gave up 5 bases and J gave up 1 base; unmatched junction bases: 5. Germline-derived CDR1 and CDR2 are SGHTA and FQGNSA. CDR3 protein: CASSPGTSGRGSYNEQFF. In DNA, the CDR3 is TGTGCCAGCAGCCCCGGGACTAGCGGGAGGGGATCCTACAATGAGCAGTTCTTC.

The chain combines TRBV3-1 (or the pseudogene TRBV3-2) with TRBJ1-1; possibly TRBD1 for D (5 bases). Germline CDR1 is LGHDT and CDR2 is YNNKEL (reference sequence). Trimming removed 2 bases from V and 7 bases from J, with 5 bases in between. This CDR3 region has 11 residues. The CDR3 coding sequence is TGTGCCAGCAGCCAACAGGGTGAAGCTTTCTTT. This translates into CASSQQGEAFF.

The chain combines TRBV29-1 with TRBJ2-1; TRBD2 aligns across 7 bases. V shed 0 bases, J shed 10 bases, and the junction held 0 bases outside the gene matches. The CDR3 is 11 amino acids. CDR1 and CDR2 (germline): SQVTM, ANQGSEA. The DNA of the CDR3 is TGCAGCGTTGAAGAACTAGCGGAGCAGTTCTTC. This codes for CSVEELAEQFF.

The chain recombines TRBV14 with TRBJ2-1; tentative D call: TRBD1 (5 bases). Germline V gene lookup returns CDR1 SGHDN and CDR2 FVKESK. Trimming pared 1 base from V and 11 bases from J, leaving 9 bases between. This CDR3 contains 12 residues. The CDR3 loop is CASSQGGNKQFF. For the CDR3, the DNA is TGTGCCAGCAGCCAAGGGGGCAACAAGCAGTTCTTC.

The rearrangement joins TRBV4-1 to TRBJ1-1; TRBD1 matches 11 bases. The CDR3 spans 18 residues. In germline, CDR1 is MGHRA, CDR2 YSYEKL. The junction had 12 bases not matched to a gene; V was cut back by 2 bases and J by 4 bases. The CDR3 DNA reads as TGCGCCAGCAGCCAACCAGCTCGGACAGGGGGCAGTGGCACTGAAGCTTTCTTT. Its protein product is CASSQPARTGGSGTEAFF.

In this sample, this clone turned up a few times. J is TRBJ2-7 and V is TRBV27, with D possibly matching TRBD2 (6 bases). With 1 base removed from V and 0 bases from J, the gap between germline ends came to 10 bases. CDR3 length: 15 residues. CDR1 and CDR2 from the germline V gene are MNHEY and SMNVEV (reference sequence). CDR3 residues: CASSLLTTSSYEQYF. CDR3 nucleotides: TGTGCCAGCAGTTTATTAACGACTAGCTCCTACGAGCAGTACTTC.

The V call is TRBV27, the J call TRBJ2-2, with D perhaps matching TRBD2 (5 bases). V lost 4 bases and J 1 base, leaving 16 bases between the germline ends. Germline V lookup: CDR1 MNHEY, CDR2 SMNVEV (reference sequence). The CDR3 extends over 17 amino acids. The CDR3 region is CASSSPEKAENTGELFF. The DNA for the CDR3 is TGTGCCAGCAGTTCTCCCGAAAAAGCGGAGAACACCGGGGAGCTGTTTTTT.

This clone appeared a single time. V usage is TRBV3-1 (or the pseudogene TRBV3-2) and J usage is TRBJ1-2, with TRBD1 matching 8 bases. CDR1 is LGHDT and CDR2 is YNNKEL in the germline V gene (reference sequence). This CDR3 has 17 amino acids. V lost 5 bases to trimming and J lost 8 bases; unmatched junction nucleotides: 19. CDR3 in amino acids: CASSTHLDRGPVEGYTF. The CDR3 DNA is TGTGCCAGCAGCACCCACCTCGACAGGGGCCCGGTGGAAGGCTACACCTTC.